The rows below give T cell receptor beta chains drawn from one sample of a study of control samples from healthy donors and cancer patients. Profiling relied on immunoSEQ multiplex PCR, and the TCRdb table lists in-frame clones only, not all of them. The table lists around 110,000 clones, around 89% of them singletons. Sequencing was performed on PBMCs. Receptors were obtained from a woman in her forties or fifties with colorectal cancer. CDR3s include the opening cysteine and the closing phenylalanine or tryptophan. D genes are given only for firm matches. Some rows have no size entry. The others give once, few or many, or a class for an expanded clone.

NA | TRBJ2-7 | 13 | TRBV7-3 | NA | CASSLNSGDEQYF | TGTGCCAGCAGCTTAAATTCAGGGGACGAGCAGTACTTC
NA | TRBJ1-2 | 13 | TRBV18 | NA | CASSQGLNYGYTF | TGTGCCAGCTCACAGGGTCTCAACTATGGCTACACCTTC
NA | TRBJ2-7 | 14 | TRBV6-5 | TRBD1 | CASSYGQGLGGQYF | TGTGCCAGCAGTTACGGACAGGGGCTGGGTGGGCAGTACTTC
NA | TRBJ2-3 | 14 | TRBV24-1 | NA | CATSVSTTTDTQYF | TGTGCCACCAGTGTCTCGACTACGACAGATACGCAGTATTTT
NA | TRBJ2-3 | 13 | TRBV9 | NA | CASSVGPEDTQYF | TGTGCCAGCAGCGTAGGCCCAGAGGATACGCAGTATTTT
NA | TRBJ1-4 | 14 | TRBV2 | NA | CASRESGANEKLFF | TGTGCCAGCAGGGAGTCAGGGGCTAATGAAAAACTGTTTTTT
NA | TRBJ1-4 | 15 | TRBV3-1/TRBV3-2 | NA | CASTQGTSTNEKLFF | TGTGCCAGCACCCAGGGGACTTCAACTAATGAAAAACTGTTTTTT
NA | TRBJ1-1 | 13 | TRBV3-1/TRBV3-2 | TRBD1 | CASSQTTGGEAFF | TGTGCCAGCAGCCAAACAACAGGGGGTGAAGCTTTCTTT
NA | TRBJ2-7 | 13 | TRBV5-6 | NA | CASSPGHSYEQYF | TGTGCCAGCAGTCCGGGACATTCCTACGAGCAGTACTTC
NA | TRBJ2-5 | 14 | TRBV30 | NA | CAWSVGPPAETQYF | TGTGCCTGGAGTGTAGGTCCCCCGGCGGAGACCCAGTACTTC
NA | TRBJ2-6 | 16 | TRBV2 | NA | CASSDGWSSGANVLTF | TGTGCCAGCTCCGATGGGTGGAGCTCTGGGGCCAACGTCCTGACTTTC
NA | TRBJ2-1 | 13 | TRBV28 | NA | CASRLTLYNEQFF | TGTGCCAGCAGACTAACCCTCTACAATGAGCAGTTCTTC
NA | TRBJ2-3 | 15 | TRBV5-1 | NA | CASSLGLPGADTQYF | TGCGCCAGCAGCTTAGGCCTTCCCGGCGCAGATACGCAGTATTTT
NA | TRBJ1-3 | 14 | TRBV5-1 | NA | CASSLPGTGNTIYF | TGCGCCAGCAGCTTGCCGGGGACTGGAAACACCATATATTTT
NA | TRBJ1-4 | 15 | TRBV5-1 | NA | CASSLEHFANEKLFF | TGCGCCAGCAGCCTAGAACACTTTGCTAATGAAAAACTGTTTTTT
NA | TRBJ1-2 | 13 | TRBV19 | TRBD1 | CASSSPDRAGYTF | TGTGCCAGTAGTAGCCCGGACAGGGCTGGCTACACCTTC
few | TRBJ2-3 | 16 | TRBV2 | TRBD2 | CASSTSGGQNTDTQYF | TGTGCCAGCAGCACTAGCGGGGGGCAGAACACAGATACGCAGTATTTT
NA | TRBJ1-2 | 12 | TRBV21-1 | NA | CASNPTGGGYTF | TGTGCCAGCAACCCGACAGGGGGCGGCTACACCTTC
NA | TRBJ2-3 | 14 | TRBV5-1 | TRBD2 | CASSGGAPADTQYF | TGCGCCAGCTCGGGGGGGGCGCCTGCAGATACGCAGTATTTT
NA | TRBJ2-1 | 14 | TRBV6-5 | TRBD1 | CASSRDRGPGEQFF | TGTGCCAGCAGTCGGGACAGGGGCCCTGGTGAGCAGTTCTTC
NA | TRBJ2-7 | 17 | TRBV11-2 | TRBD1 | CASSAYRGRASAYEQYF | TGTGCCAGCAGCGCCTACAGGGGCCGCGCGTCTGCGTACGAGCAGTACTTC